The next 26 T cell receptor beta chains were all read from a single sample in a study of blood T cell repertoires in COVID-19. Assay used: immunoSEQ multiplex PCR; TCRdb lists only in-frame clones, some missing. Seen here are about 140,000 clones, over 60% observed once, and the top ten hold approximately 17%. What was sequenced was peripheral blood. These receptors were obtained from a man aged 50-59 years with acute or convalescent COVID-19.

This clone appeared once. The chain is built from TRBV24-1 and TRBJ1-2; D is unclear. Trimming took off 3 bases at V and 5 bases at J, with 9 bases between the two ends. The germline V gene has CDR1 KGHDR and CDR2 SFDVKD. This CDR3 has 13 residues. CDR3 amino acids: CATSDKREYGYTF. The DNA for the CDR3 is TGTGCCACCAGTGATAAGCGGGAATATGGCTACACCTTC.

The chain joins TRBV4-1 to TRBJ1-1; 11 bases line up with TRBD1. The CDR3 totals 16 residues. Germline values: CDR1 MGHRA, CDR2 YSYEKL. The junction had 8 bases not matched to a gene; V was cut back by 4 bases and J by 4 bases. CDR3 residues: CASSPKGQGDGTEAFF. CDR3 in DNA: TGCGCCAGCAGCCCGAAGGGACAGGGGGATGGCACTGAAGCTTTCTTT.

The V gene is TRBV29-1, the J gene TRBJ2-2; 7 nucleotides align to TRBD1. The trim removed 5 bases at V and 3 bases at J, leaving 3 bases unmatched. Germline V CDR1 and CDR2: SQVTM, ANQGSEA. The CDR3 covers 13 residues. CDR3 sequence (DNA): TGCAGCGTTATACAGGGGTACACCGGGGAGCTGTTTTTT. This gives the protein CSVIQGYTGELFF.

The genes are TRBV19 and TRBJ1-1; D unresolved. With 1 base removed from V and 4 bases from J, the gap between germline ends came to 22 bases. The CDR3 length is 18 residues. Germline V gene lookup returns CDR1 LNHDA and CDR2 SQIVND (reference sequence). Here the CDR3 DNA reads TGTGCCAGTAGTATAGGGTTGGGTAGGACGGGATACCGCACTGAAGCTTTCTTT. This sequence encodes CASSIGLGRTGYRTEAFF. The full variable domain, completed using reference TRBV19 and TRBJ1-1, is DGGITQSPKYLFRKEGQNVTLSCEQNLNHDAMYWYRQDPGQGLRLIYYSQIVNDFQKGDIAEGYSVSREKKESFPLTVTSAQKNPTAFYLCASSIGLGRTGYRTEAFFGQGTRLTVV.

The rearrangement uses TRBV5-1 and TRBJ1-4, with TRBD1 matching 12 bases. The V gene's germline CDR1 is SGHRS and CDR2 YFSETQ. V gave up 0 bases and J gave up 9 bases; unmatched junction bases: 6. The CDR3 runs to 16 residues. The CDR3 spells CASSLDGTGGEKKLFF. The CDR3 DNA sequence: TGCGCCAGCAGCTTGGATGGGACAGGGGGCGAAAAAAAACTGTTTTTT.

The rearrangement uses TRBV3-1 (or the pseudogene TRBV3-2) and TRBJ1-5, with TRBD1 matching 7 bases. J gave up 0 bases and V 1 base, and 6 bases lay outside the gene matches. From germline, CDR1 is LGHDT and CDR2 YNNKEL (reference sequence). CDR3 length: 17 residues. CDR3 residues: CASSQGSAGGSNQPQHF. Here the CDR3 DNA reads TGTGCCAGCAGCCAAGGGTCGGCAGGGGGTAGCAATCAGCCCCAGCATTTT.

The rearrangement links TRBV30 to TRBJ1-5, with D unclear. The V gene's germline CDR1 is GTSNPN and CDR2 SVGIG (reference sequence). The CDR3 is 13 residues long. Trimming shortened V by 2 bases and J by 4 bases, and 9 bases separated the two germline ends. CDR3 sequence: CAWSIERNQPQHF. The CDR3 DNA reads TGTGCCTGGAGTATAGAACGGAATCAGCCCCAGCATTTT. Full variable domain (remainder filled in from reference TRBV30 and TRBJ1-5): SQTIHQWPATLVQPVGSPLSLECTVEGTSNPNLYWYRQAAGRGLQLLFYSVGIGQISSEVPQNLSASRPQDRQFILSSKKLLLSDSGFYLCAWSIERNQPQHFGDGTRLSIL.

This clone was recorded at least ten times. The chain has TRBV10-3 and TRBJ2-2; 10 positions match TRBD2. The CDR3 length is 16 residues. Per the germline V gene, CDR1 is ENHRY and CDR2 is SYGVKD. The V gene end was trimmed by 4 bases and the J gene end by 6 bases; junction bases not matched to a gene: 8. In nucleotides, the CDR3 is TGTGCCATCAGTGCCAGCGGGGGGGCTTTGGCCGGGGAGCTGTTTTTT. This sequence encodes CAISASGGALAGELFF.

The chain links TRBV6-5 to TRBJ2-3, with 12 bases lining up with TRBD2. With V trimmed by 4 bases and J by 2 bases, 4 bases remained unmatched. Germline V CDR1 and CDR2: MNHEY, SVGAGI. The CDR3 consists of 16 residues. The CDR3 loop is CASSSGLAGYTDTQYF. The CDR3 nucleotides are TGTGCCAGCAGTTCCGGACTAGCGGGGTACACAGATACGCAGTATTTT.

This clone came up once. The chain uses TRBV2 and TRBJ1-2; tentative D call: TRBD1 (5 bases). The germline CDR1 and CDR2 sequences are SNHLY and FYNNEI. V gave up 1 base and J gave up 7 bases, with 13 bases separating them. The CDR3 loop spans 14 amino acids. CDR3 region: CASSEGGGVGGYTF. The CDR3 nucleotides read TGTGCCAGCAGTGAAGGAGGAGGGGTTGGTGGCTACACCTTC.

V is TRBV5-1 and J is TRBJ2-3; TRBD1 aligns across 11 bases. The CDR3 has 16 residues. J was trimmed by 4 bases and V by 1 base; bases with no gene match: 5. CDR1 SGHRS and CDR2 YFSETQ come from the germline V gene. DNA of the CDR3: TGCGCCAGCAGCTTGATACCGGGACAGGGGGCAGATACGCAGTATTTT. Protein product: CASSLIPGQGADTQYF.

The rearrangement uses TRBV5-5 and TRBJ2-2; D perhaps matches TRBD1 (5 bases). Trimming took off 0 bases at V and 3 bases at J, with 9 bases between the two ends. This CDR3 is 15 amino acids long. CDR1 SGHKS and CDR2 YYEKEE come from the germline V gene (reference sequence). This CDR3 reads CASSLALGDTGELFF. CDR3 sequence (DNA): TGTGCCAGCAGCTTGGCCTTAGGGGACACCGGGGAGCTGTTTTTT.

The chain combines TRBV5-1 with TRBJ2-3, with D possibly matching TRBD2 (5 bases). The CDR3 spans 14 residues. Germline V gene data show CDR1 as SGHRS and CDR2 as YFSETQ. V lost 1 base and J lost 3, with 9 bases in between. This chain's CDR3 is CASSLPPGTDTQYF. For the CDR3, the DNA is TGCGCCAGCAGCTTGCCTCCGGGGACAGATACGCAGTATTTT.

This rearrangement joins TRBV30 to TRBJ2-5; 7 bases line up with TRBD2. CDR3 size: 15 residues. V lost 0 bases to trimming and J lost 4 bases; unmatched junction nucleotides: 8. In germline, CDR1 is GTSNPN, CDR2 SVGIG (reference sequence). CDR3 amino acids: CAWSVDAGEGETQYF. The DNA for the CDR3 is TGTGCCTGGAGTGTAGACGCCGGGGAGGGAGAGACCCAGTACTTC.

The chain joins TRBV7-8 to TRBJ1-6; tentative D call: TRBD1 (6 bases). V lost 3 bases to trimming and J lost 5 bases, with 11 bases between them. Germline V gene lookup returns CDR1 SGHVS and CDR2 FQNEAQ. The CDR3 spans 15 residues. CDR3 in amino acids: CASSFQGSNNSPLHF. The CDR3, as DNA: TGTGCCAGCAGCTTCCAGGGGAGCAATAATTCACCCCTCCACTTT.

The chain recombines TRBV7-9 with TRBJ2-2; no clear D gene. The V end was cut by 0 bases, the J end by 6 bases, with 11 bases between. The CDR3 sequence is 15 residues long. Germline V gene sequence: CDR1 SEHNR, CDR2 FQNEAQ (reference sequence). CDR3 sequence: CASSLAGRFAGELFF. CDR3 DNA: TGTGCCAGCAGCTTAGCAGGCAGGTTCGCCGGGGAGCTGTTTTTT.

The genes are TRBV9 and TRBJ2-7, with D possibly TRBD1 on 6 matching bases. This CDR3 spans 15 amino acids. Germline CDR1 is SGDLS and CDR2 is YYNGEE. Trimming took off 4 bases at V and 0 bases at J, with 14 bases between the two ends. The CDR3 protein is CASSTRQASSYEQYV. The CDR3 DNA reads TGTGCCAGCAGCACCAGACAGGCGAGCTCCTACGAGCAGTACGTC.

The J gene is TRBJ2-3, the V gene TRBV9; 7 positions agree with TRBD1. This CDR3 is 15 amino acids long. V gave up 3 bases and J gave up 0 bases; unmatched junction bases: 4. The germline CDR1 and CDR2 sequences are SGDLS and YYNGEE. Written as DNA, the CDR3 is TGTGCCAGCAGCGGACAGGGTTCTAGCACAGATACGCAGTATTTT. Amino acid sequence: CASSGQGSSTDTQYF.

This clone was detected once. The chain joins TRBV30 to TRBJ1-5; 11 nucleotides match TRBD1. Germline lookup yields CDR1 GTSNPN and CDR2 SVGIG (reference sequence). The V and J ends lost 3 bases and 11 bases, in that order; junction bases with no gene match: 12. There are 15 residues in the CDR3. The CDR3 DNA reads as TGTGCCTGGAGCGGGGACAGGGGGGACCCTCGGGCCCAGCATTTT. Its protein product is CAWSGDRGDPRAQHF.

The CDR3: CAWIRQGNTGELFF. In DNA form, the CDR3 reads TGTGCCTGGATCCGGCAGGGGAACACCGGGGAGCTGTTTTTT. The chain carries TRBV30 and TRBJ2-2; the D gene is possibly TRBD1 (5 bases). The CDR3 covers 14 residues. Trimming took 4 bases from V and 1 from J, leaving 10 bases between them. Per germline, CDR1 GTSNPN and CDR2 SVGIG (reference sequence).

This chain uses TRBV12-5 with TRBJ2-2; perhaps TRBD1 as D (6 bases). CDR3 length equals 14 residues. V lost 3 bases, J lost 4 bases, and 9 bases lay in between. CDR1 LGHNT and CDR2 FRNRAP come from the germline V gene. In DNA, the CDR3 is TGTGCTAGTGGTTTAGGACAGATCACCGGGGAGCTGTTTTTT. It yields the protein CASGLGQITGELFF.

This chain uses TRBV5-1 with TRBJ2-5; 10 nucleotides align to TRBD2. The V segment lost 6 bases and the J segment 2 bases; nucleotides outside the gene matches: 7. The CDR3 covers 15 residues. Germline CDR1 is SGHRS and CDR2 is YFSETQ. The CDR3 spells CASIETSGAQETQYF. The CDR3, as DNA: TGCGCCAGCATTGAAACTAGCGGGGCTCAAGAGACCCAGTACTTC.

V and J are TRBV5-1 and TRBJ1-4; weak D call: TRBD1 (5 bases). The CDR3 is 15 residues long. Trimming stripped 6 bases from V and 4 bases from J, with 16 bases between. Germline V CDR1 and CDR2: SGHRS, YFSETQ. The CDR3 spells CASTPLGGGNEKLFF. DNA of the CDR3: TGCGCCAGCACCCCTTTGGGGGGTGGTAATGAAAAACTGTTTTTT.

This chain connects TRBV6-5 to TRBJ1-1; tentative D call: TRBD1 (5 bases). The CDR3 loop spans 14 amino acids. Germline V gives CDR1 MNHEY, CDR2 SVGAGI. Trimming removed 3 bases from V and 1 base from J, with 9 bases in between. DNA of the CDR3: TGTGCCAGCAGTTATAGCACAGGGAACACTGAAGCTTTCTTT. Its protein product is CASSYSTGNTEAFF.

The V and J genes are TRBV18 and TRBJ1-3; tentatively, D is TRBD1 (5 bases). The germline CDR1 and CDR2 sequences are KGHSH and LQKENI. The ends were cut back, 6 bases at V and 1 base at J, with 13 bases in the middle. This CDR3 spans 15 amino acids. Here the CDR3 reads CASSPNQGSGNTIYF. As DNA, the CDR3 is TGTGCCAGCTCGCCTAACCAGGGTTCTGGAAACACCATATATTTT. Based on the CDR3 plus reference TRBV18 and TRBJ1-3, the full variable domain is NAGVMQNPRHLVRRRGQEARLRCSPMKGHSHVYWYRQLPEEGLKFMVYLQKENIIDESGMPKERFSAEFPKEGPSILRIQQVVRGDSAAYFCASSPNQGSGNTIYFGEGSWLTVV.

The chain couples TRBV25-1 to TRBJ1-2, with TRBD1 identical over 7 bases. This CDR3 has 14 residues. The V gene end was trimmed by 6 bases and the J gene end by 3 bases; junction bases not matched to a gene: 7. CDR1 and CDR2 from the germline V gene are MGHDK and SYGVNS. The CDR3 sequence: CASRPGGLHYGYTF. The CDR3 DNA follows: TGTGCCAGCAGACCAGGGGGATTGCACTATGGCTACACCTTC.